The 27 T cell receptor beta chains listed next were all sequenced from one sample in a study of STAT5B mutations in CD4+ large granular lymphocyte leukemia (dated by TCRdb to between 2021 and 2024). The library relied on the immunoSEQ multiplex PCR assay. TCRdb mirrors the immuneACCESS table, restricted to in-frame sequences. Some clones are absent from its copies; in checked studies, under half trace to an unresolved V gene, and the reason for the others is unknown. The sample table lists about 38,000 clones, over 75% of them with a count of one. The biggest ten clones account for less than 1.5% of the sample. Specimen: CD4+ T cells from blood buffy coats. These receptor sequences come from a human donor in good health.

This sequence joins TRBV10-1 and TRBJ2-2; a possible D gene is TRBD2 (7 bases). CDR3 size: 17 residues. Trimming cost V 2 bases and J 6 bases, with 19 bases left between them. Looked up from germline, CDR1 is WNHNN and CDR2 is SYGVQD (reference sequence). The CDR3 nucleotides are TGCGCCAGCAGTGAGGCTGCCGGGGGGCAGGATCCCGGGGAGCTGTTTTTT. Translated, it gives CASSEAAGGQDPGELFF.

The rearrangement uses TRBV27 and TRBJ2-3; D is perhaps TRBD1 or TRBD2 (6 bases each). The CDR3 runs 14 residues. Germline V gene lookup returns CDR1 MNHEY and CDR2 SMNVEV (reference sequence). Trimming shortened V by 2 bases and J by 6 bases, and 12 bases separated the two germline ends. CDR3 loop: CASSLVSGADTQYF. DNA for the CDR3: TGTGCCAGCAGTTTAGTCTCGGGGGCGGATACGCAGTATTTT.

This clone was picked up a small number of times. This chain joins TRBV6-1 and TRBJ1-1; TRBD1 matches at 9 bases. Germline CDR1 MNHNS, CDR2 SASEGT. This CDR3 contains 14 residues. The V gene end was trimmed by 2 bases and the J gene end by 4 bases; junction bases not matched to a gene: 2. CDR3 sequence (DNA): TGTGCCAGCAGTGAACGGACAGGGGCCACTGAAGCTTTCTTT. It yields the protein CASSERTGATEAFF.

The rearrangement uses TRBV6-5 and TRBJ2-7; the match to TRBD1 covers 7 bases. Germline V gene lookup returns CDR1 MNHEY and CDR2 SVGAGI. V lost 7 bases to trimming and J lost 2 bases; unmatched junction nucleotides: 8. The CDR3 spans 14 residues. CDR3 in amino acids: CASINRGRPYEQYF. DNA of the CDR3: TGTGCCAGCATTAACAGGGGCAGACCCTACGAGCAGTACTTC.

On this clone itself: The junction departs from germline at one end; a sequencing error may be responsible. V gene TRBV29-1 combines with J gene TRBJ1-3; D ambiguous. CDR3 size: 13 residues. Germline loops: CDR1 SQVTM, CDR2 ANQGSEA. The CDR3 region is CSVGSAPGHTIYF. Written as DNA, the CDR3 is TGCAGCGTTGGGAGCGCCCCTGGACACACCATATATTTT. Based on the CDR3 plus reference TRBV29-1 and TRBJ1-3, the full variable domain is SAVISQKPSRDICQRGTSLTIQCQVDSQVTMMFWYRQQPGQSLTLIATANQGSEATYESGFVIDKFPISRPNLTFSTLTVSNMSPEDSSIYLCSVGSAPGHTIYFGEGSWLTVV.

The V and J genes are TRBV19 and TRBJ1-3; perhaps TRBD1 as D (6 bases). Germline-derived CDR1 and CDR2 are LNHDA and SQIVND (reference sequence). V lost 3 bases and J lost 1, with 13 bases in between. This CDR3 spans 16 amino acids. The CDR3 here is CASSILDRLSGNTIYF. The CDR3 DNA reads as TGTGCCAGTAGTATTCTTGACAGGCTATCTGGAAACACCATATATTTT.

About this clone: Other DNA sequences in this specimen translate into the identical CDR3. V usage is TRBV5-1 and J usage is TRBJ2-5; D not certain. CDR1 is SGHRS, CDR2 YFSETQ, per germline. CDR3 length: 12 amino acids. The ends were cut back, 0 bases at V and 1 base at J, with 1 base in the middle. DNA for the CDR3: TGCGCCAGCAGCTTGGGCCAAGAGACCCAGTACTTC. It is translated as CASSLGQETQYF.

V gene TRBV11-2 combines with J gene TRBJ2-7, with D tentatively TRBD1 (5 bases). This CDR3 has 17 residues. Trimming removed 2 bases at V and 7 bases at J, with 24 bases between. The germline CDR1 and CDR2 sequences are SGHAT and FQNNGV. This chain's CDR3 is CASSLPRSQAGRTEQYF. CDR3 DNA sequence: TGTGCCAGCAGCTTACCACGTTCGCAGGCAGGGCGTACGGAGCAGTACTTC.

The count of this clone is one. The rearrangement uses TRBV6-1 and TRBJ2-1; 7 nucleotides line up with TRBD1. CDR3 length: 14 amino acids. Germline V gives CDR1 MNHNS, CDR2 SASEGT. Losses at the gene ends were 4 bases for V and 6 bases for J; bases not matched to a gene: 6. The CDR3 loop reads CASSVGPGGNEQFF. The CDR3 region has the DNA TGTGCCAGCAGTGTCGGTCCAGGGGGCAATGAGCAGTTCTTC.

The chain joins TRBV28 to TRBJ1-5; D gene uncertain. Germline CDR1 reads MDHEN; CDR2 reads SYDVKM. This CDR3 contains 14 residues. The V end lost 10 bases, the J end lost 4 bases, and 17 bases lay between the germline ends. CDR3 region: CATRAAGGNQPQHF. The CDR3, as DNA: TGTGCCACCCGGGCTGCCGGAGGGAATCAGCCCCAGCATTTT.

The CDR3, as DNA: TGCAGCGTTGCCCGGACAGCTTACGAGCAGTACTTC. Translation: CSVARTAYEQYF. This chain connects TRBV29-1 to TRBJ2-7; D is perhaps TRBD1 (6 bases). Germline CDR1 reads SQVTM; CDR2 reads ANQGSEA. The CDR3 has 12 amino acids. Trimming cost V 4 bases and J 4 bases, with 11 bases left between them.

The CDR3 is CASSKTTGGGNQPQHF. CDR3 DNA sequence: TGTGCCAGCAGCAAAACTACAGGGGGCGGAAATCAGCCCCAGCATTTT. The V gene is TRBV5-6, the J gene TRBJ1-5, with 9 positions matching TRBD1. CDR1 is SGHDT and CDR2 is YYEEEE in the germline V gene. CDR3 length: 16 residues. The V segment lost 4 bases and the J segment 4 bases; nucleotides outside the gene matches: 9.

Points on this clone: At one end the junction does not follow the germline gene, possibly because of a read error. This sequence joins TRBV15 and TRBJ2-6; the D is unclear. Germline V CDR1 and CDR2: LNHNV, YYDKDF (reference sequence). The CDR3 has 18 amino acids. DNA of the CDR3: TGTGCCACCAGCAGAGAAACGGTAACGTACTCTGGCGCCAACGTCCTGACTTTC. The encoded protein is CATSRETVTYSGANVLTF.

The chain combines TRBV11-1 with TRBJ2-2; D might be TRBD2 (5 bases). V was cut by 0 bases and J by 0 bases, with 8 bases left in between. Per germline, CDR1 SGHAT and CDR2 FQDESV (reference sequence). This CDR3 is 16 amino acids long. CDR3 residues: CASSLAASPNTGELFF. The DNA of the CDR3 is TGTGCCAGCAGCTTAGCCGCTAGCCCGAACACCGGGGAGCTGTTTTTT.

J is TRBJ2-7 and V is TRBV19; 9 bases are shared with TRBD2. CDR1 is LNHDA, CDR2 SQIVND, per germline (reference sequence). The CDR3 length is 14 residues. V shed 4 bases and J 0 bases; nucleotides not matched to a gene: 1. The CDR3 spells CASSTAGGSYEQYF. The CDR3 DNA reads TGTGCCAGTAGTACAGCGGGAGGCTCCTACGAGCAGTACTTC.

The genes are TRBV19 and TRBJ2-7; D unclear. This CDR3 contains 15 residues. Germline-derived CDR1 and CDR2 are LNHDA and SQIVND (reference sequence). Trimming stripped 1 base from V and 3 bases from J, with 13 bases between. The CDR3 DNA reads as TGTGCCAGTAGTATAGGGTCAGCAATCGACTACGAGCAGTACTTC. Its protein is CASSIGSAIDYEQYF.

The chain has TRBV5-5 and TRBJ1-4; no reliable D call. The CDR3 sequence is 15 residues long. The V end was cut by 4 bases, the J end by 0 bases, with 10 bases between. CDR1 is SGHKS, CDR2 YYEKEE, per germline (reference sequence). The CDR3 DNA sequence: TGTGCCAGCAGCCCCTATTATTCAACTAATGAAAAACTGTTTTTT. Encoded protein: CASSPYYSTNEKLFF.

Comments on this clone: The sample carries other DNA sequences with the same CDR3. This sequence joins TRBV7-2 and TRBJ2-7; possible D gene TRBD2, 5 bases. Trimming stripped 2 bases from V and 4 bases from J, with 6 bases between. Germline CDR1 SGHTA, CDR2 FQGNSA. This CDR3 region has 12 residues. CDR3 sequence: CASSLSGYEQYF. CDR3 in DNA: TGTGCCAGCAGCTTAAGCGGATACGAGCAGTACTTC.

This chain's CDR3 is CASSDLGEPVYGYTF. The CDR3, as DNA: TGTGCCAGCAGCGACCTTGGGGAACCCGTCTATGGCTACACCTTC. The rearrangement uses TRBV4-2 and TRBJ1-2; D gene uncertain. The V gene's germline CDR1 is LGHNA and CDR2 YNFKEQ. The CDR3 extends over 15 amino acids. The V gene lost 5 bases and the J gene lost 4 bases, with 17 bases spanning the gap.

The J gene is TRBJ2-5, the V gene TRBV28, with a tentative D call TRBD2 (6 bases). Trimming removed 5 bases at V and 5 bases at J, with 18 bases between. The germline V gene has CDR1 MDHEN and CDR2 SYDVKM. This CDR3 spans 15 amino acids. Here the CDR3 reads CASSGPRGGKETQYF. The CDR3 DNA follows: TGTGCCAGCAGTGGCCCCCGTGGCGGGAAGGAGACCCAGTACTTC.

The CDR3 sequence is CASSLEFSGYTGELFF. The CDR3, as DNA: TGTGCCAGCAGCTTGGAGTTTTCCGGGTACACCGGGGAGCTGTTTTTT. The V call is TRBV5-8, the J call TRBJ2-2, with D uncertain. CDR3 length equals 16 residues. Germline assignment: CDR1 SGHTS and CDR2 YDEGEE. The V end lost 0 bases, the J end lost 3 bases, and 12 bases lay between the germline ends.

This chain's CDR3 is CASSPESSGSETQYF. In DNA form, the CDR3 reads TGTGCCAGCAGCCCCGAAAGTAGCGGGAGCGAGACCCAGTACTTC. The chain carries TRBV7-9 and TRBJ2-5; 9 bases fit TRBD2. Losses at the gene ends were 5 bases for V and 5 bases for J; bases not matched to a gene: 9. This CDR3 region has 15 residues. Germline V gives CDR1 SEHNR, CDR2 FQNEAQ (reference sequence).

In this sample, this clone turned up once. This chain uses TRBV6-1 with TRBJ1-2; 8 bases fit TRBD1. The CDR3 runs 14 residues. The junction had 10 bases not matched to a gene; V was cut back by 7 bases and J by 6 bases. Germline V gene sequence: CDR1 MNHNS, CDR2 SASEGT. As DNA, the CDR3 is TGTGCCAGCACCCGAGGACAGGGAGGAGATGGCTACACCTTC. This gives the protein CASTRGQGGDGYTF.

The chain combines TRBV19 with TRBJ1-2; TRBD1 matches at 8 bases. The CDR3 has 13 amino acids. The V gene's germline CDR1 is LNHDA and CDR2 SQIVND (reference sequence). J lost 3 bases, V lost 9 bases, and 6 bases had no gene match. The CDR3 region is CASQDRADYGYTF. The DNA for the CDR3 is TGTGCCAGCCAGGACAGGGCGGACTATGGCTACACCTTC.

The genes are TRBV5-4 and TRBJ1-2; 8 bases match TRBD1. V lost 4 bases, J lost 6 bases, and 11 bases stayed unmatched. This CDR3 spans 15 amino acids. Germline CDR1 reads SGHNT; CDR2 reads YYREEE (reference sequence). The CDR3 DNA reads TGTGCCAGCAGCCCGCAAGCACAGGGGGGGGATGGCTACACCTTC. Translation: CASSPQAQGGDGYTF.

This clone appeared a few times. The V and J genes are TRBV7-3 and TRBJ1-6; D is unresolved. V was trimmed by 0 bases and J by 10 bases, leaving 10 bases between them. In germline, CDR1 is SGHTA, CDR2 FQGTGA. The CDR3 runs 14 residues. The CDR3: CASSLTGPQSPLHF. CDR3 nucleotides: TGTGCCAGCAGCTTAACGGGTCCTCAGTCACCCCTCCACTTT. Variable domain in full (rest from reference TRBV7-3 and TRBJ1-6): GAGVSQTPSNKVTEKGKYVELRCDPISGHTALYWYRQSLGQGPEFLIYFQGTGAADDSGLPNDRFFAVRPEGSVSTLKIQRTERGDSAVYLCASSLTGPQSPLHFGNGTRLTVT.

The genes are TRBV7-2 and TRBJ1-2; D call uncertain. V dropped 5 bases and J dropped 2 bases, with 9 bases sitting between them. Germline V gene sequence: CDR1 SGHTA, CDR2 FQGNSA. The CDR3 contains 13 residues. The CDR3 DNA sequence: TGTGCCAGCAGCCGCCACATAAACTATGGCTACACCTTC. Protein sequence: CASSRHINYGYTF.